The entry below gives a single T cell receptor beta chain sequence along with its context. What it binds is unknown. This sequence may be a read error, since a much larger clone differs from it by one base. One entry per CDR3 protein results from TCRdb running MiXCR on the 5' RACE reads. The sample shows roughly 10,000 distinct CDR3 sequences, around 28% of them seen only once. The sorted Tregs were CD4+CD25+CD127-/low cells. Study-level points and caveats: The larger-cohort validation was restricted to a single TCR beta V-J rearrangement rather than whole repertoires.

This CDR3 is built from 15 residues. CDR1 is MNHNY and CDR2 is SVGAGI in the germline V gene (reference sequence). The TCR sequence derives from a female donor with breast cancer. The sequenced sample was Tregs sorted from a lymph node. V usage is TRBV6-6 and J usage is TRBJ1-3; 12 nucleotides agree with TRBD1. This chain's CDR3 is CAGSYLGQGANTIYF. The CDR3, as DNA: TGTGCCGGCAGTTACCTGGGACAGGGGGCCAACACCATATATTTT.